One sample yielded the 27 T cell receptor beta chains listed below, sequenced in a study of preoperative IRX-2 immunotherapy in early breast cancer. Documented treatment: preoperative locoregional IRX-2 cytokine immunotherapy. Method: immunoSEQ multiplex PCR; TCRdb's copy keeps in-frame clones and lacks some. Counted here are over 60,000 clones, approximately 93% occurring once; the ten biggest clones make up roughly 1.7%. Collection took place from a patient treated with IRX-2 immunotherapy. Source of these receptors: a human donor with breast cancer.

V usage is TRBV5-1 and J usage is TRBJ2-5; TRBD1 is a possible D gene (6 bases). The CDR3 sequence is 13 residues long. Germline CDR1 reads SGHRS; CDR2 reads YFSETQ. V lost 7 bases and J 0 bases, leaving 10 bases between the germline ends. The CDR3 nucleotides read TGCGCCAGCGTAGACAGGTACCAAGAGACCCAGTACTTC. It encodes CASVDRYQETQYF.

In DNA form, the CDR3 reads TGTGCCAGCACTCTTTCGGACAGGCAAGGGCAGCCCCAGCATTTT. It translates to CASTLSDRQGQPQHF. The rearrangement uses TRBV6-1 and TRBJ1-5; 7 bases match TRBD1. This CDR3 has 15 residues. Per the germline V gene, CDR1 is MNHNS and CDR2 is SASEGT. V was pared by 7 bases and J by 7 bases, with 13 bases of the junction left unmatched.

Here the CDR3 reads CASSGRPGPSHGYTF. The CDR3 DNA reads TGTGCCAGCAGCGGAAGACCGGGACCCTCCCATGGCTACACCTTC. This sequence joins TRBV9 and TRBJ1-2, with D possibly matching TRBD1 (5 bases). The ends were cut back, 3 bases at V and 6 bases at J, with 18 bases in the middle. The CDR3 consists of 15 residues. The V gene's germline CDR1 is SGDLS and CDR2 YYNGEE.

The CDR3 DNA is TGTGCCAGCAGAACGACGGGATACTATGGCTACACCTTC. The encoded protein is CASRTTGYYGYTF. V usage is TRBV6-6 and J usage is TRBJ1-2; D not certain. The length of the CDR3 is 13 residues. V was cut by 6 bases and J by 3 bases, with 11 bases left in between. Looked up from germline, CDR1 is MNHNY and CDR2 is SVGAGI (reference sequence).

The CDR3: CASSLEGRVAIDTQYF. CDR3 DNA: TGCGCCAGCAGCTTGGAAGGCCGTGTAGCGATAGATACGCAGTATTTT. The V gene is TRBV5-1, the J gene TRBJ2-3, with D possibly TRBD2 on 5 matching bases. The germline CDR1 and CDR2 sequences are SGHRS and YFSETQ. The CDR3 spans 16 residues. V dropped 0 bases and J dropped 5 bases, with 16 bases sitting between them.

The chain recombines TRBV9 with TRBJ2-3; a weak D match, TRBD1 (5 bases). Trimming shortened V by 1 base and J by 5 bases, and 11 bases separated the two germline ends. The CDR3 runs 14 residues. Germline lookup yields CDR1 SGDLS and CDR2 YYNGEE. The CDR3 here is CASSVRGPRDTQYF. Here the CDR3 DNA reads TGTGCCAGCAGCGTAAGGGGCCCCAGAGATACGCAGTATTTT.

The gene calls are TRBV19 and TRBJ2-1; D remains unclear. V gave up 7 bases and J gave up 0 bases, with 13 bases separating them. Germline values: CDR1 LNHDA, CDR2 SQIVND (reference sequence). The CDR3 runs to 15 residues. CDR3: CASKSLESSYNEQFF. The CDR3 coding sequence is TGTGCCAGTAAATCCCTGGAAAGCTCCTACAATGAGCAGTTCTTC.

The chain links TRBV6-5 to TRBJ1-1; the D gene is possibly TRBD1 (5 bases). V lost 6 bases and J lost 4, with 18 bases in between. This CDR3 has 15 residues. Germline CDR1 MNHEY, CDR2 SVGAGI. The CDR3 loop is CASSLQAQGVTEAFF. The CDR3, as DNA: TGTGCCAGCAGCCTACAGGCCCAAGGGGTCACTGAAGCTTTCTTT.

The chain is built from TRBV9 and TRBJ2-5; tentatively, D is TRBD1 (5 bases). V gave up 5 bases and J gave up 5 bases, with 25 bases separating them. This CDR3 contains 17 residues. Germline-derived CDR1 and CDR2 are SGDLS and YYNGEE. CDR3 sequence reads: CASSPQGFVGLTETQYF. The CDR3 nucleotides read TGTGCCAGCAGTCCCCAGGGTTTTGTTGGTTTGACTGAGACCCAGTACTTC. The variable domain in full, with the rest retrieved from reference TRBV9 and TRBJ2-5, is DSGVTQTPKHLITATGQRVTLRCSPRSGDLSVYWYQQSLDQGLQFLIQYYNGEERAKGNILERFSAQQFPDLHSELNLSSLELGDSALYFCASSPQGFVGLTETQYFGPGTRLLVL.

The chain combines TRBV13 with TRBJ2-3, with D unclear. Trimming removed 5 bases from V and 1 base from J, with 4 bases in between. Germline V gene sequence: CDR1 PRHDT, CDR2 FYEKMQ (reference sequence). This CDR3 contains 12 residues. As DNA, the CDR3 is TGTGCCAGCAGCCCGGGCACAGATACGCAGTATTTT. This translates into CASSPGTDTQYF.

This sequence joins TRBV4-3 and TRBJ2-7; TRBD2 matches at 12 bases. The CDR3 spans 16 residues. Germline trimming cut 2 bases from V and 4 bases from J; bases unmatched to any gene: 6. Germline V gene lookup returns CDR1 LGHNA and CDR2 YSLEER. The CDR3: CASSQSPSGRVYEQYF. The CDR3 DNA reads TGCGCCAGCAGCCAATCCCCTAGCGGGAGGGTTTACGAGCAGTACTTC.

The CDR3 sequence: CASSVGEKTTGGGLRTEAFF. DNA for the CDR3: TGTGCCAGCAGCGTAGGGGAGAAAACGACAGGGGGCGGACTGAGGACTGAAGCTTTCTTT. The V and J genes are TRBV9 and TRBJ1-1; 10 nucleotides match TRBD1. CDR3 length equals 20 residues. From germline, CDR1 is SGDLS and CDR2 YYNGEE. The ends lost 0 bases at V and 5 bases at J; junction bases unmatched: 19. The full variable domain, with the rest looked up from reference TRBV9 and TRBJ1-1, is DSGVTQTPKHLITATGQRVTLRCSPRSGDLSVYWYQQSLDQGLQFLIQYYNGEERAKGNILERFSAQQFPDLHSELNLSSLELGDSALYFCASSVGEKTTGGGLRTEAFFGQGTRLTVV.

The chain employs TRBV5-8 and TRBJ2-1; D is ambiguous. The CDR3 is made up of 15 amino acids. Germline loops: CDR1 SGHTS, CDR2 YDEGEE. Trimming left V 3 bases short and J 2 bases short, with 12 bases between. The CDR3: CASSYGPLTYNEQFF. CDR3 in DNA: TGTGCCAGCAGCTACGGCCCACTAACCTACAATGAGCAGTTCTTC.

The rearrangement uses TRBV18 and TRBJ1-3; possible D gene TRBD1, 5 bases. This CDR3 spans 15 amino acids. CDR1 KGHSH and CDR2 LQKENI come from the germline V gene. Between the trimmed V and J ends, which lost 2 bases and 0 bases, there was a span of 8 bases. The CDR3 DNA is TGTGCCAGCTCACCAAGGGGAGGCTCTGGAAACACCATATATTTT. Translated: CASSPRGGSGNTIYF.

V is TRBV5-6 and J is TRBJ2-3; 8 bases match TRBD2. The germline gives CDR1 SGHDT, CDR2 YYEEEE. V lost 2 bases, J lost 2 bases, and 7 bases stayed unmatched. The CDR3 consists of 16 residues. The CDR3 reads CASSFGAGGFTDTQYF. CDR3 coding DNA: TGTGCCAGCAGCTTTGGGGCGGGGGGCTTCACAGATACGCAGTATTTT.

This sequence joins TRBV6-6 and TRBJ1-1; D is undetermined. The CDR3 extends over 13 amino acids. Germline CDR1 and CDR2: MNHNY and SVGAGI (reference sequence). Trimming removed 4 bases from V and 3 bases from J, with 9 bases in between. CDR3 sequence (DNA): TGTGCCAGCAGTTCCAGGCCCGACACTGAAGCTTTCTTT. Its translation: CASSSRPDTEAFF.

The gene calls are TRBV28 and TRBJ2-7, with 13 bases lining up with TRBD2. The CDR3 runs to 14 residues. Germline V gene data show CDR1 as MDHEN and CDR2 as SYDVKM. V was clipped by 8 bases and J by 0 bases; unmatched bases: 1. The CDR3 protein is CASRTSGSSYEQYF. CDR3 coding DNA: TGTGCCAGCCGGACTAGCGGGAGCTCCTACGAGCAGTACTTC.

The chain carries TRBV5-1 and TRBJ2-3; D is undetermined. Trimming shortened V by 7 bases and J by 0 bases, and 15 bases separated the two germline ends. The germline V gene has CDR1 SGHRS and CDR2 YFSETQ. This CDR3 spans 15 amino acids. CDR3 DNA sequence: TGCGCCAGCCACCTGGCAGTCTTTAGCACAGATACGCAGTATTTT. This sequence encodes CASHLAVFSTDTQYF. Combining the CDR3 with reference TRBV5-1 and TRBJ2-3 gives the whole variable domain KAGVTQTPRYLIKTRGQQVTLSCSPISGHRSVSWYQQTPGQGLQFLFEYFSETQRNKGNFPGRFSGRQFSNSRSEMNVSTLELGDSALYLCASHLAVFSTDTQYFGPGTRLTVL.

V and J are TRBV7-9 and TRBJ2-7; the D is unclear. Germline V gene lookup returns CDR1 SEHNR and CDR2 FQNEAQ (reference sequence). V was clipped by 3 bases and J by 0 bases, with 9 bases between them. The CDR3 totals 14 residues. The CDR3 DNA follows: TGTGCCAGCAGCTTCCCCCGGGCCTCCTACGAGCAGTACTTC. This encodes CASSFPRASYEQYF.

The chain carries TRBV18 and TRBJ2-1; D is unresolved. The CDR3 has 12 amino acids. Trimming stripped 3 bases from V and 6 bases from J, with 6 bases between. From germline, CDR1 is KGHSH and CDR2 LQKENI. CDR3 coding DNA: TGTGCCAGCTCACCGGGCATCAATGAGCAGTTCTTC. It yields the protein CASSPGINEQFF.

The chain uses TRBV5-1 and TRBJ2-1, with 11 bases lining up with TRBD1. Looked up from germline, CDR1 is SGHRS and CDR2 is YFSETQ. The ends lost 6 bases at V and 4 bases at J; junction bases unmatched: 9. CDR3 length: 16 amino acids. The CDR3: CASNRTGTGGYNEQFF. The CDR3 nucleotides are TGCGCCAGCAACCGAACCGGGACAGGGGGGTACAATGAGCAGTTCTTC.

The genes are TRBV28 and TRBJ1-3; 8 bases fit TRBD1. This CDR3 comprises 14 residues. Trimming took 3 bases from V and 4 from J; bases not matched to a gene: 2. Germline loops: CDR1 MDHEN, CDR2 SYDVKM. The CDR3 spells CASSLWDRGNTIYF. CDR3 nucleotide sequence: TGTGCCAGCAGTTTGTGGGACAGGGGAAACACCATATATTTT.

The CDR3 region is CAWSDSYEQYF. CDR3 DNA: TGTGCCTGGAGTGACTCCTACGAGCAGTACTTC. The chain carries TRBV30 and TRBJ2-7; D gene uncertain. V was trimmed by 1 base and J by 0 bases, leaving 1 base between them. Germline values: CDR1 GTSNPN, CDR2 SVGIG (reference sequence). The CDR3 is 11 amino acids.

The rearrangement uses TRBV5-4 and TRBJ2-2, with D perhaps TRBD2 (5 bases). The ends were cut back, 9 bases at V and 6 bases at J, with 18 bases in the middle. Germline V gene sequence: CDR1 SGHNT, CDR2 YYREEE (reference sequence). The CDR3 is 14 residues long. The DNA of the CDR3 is TGTGCCAACTCTAAGAGGGAGAGATCCGGGGAGCTGTTTTTT. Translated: CANSKRERSGELFF.

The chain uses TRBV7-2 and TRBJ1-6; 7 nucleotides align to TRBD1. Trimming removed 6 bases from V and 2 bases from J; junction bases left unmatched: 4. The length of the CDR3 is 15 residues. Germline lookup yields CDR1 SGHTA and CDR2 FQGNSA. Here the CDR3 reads CASRQGGPYNSPLHF. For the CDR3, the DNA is TGTGCCAGCAGGCAGGGGGGGCCCTATAATTCACCCCTCCACTTT.

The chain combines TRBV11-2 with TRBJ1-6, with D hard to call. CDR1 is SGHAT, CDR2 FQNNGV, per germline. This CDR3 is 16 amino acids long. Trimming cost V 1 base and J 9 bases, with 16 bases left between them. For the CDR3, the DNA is TGTGCCAGCAGCTTAGCCCCCCCAGGCACTAGTTCACCCCTCCACTTT. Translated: CASSLAPPGTSSPLHF. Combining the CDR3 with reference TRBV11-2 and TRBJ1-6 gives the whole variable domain EAGVAQSPRYKIIEKRQSVAFWCNPISGHATLYWYQQILGQGPKLLIQFQNNGVVDDSQLPKDRFSAERLKGVDSTLKIQPAKLEDSAVYLCASSLAPPGTSSPLHFGNGTRLTVT.

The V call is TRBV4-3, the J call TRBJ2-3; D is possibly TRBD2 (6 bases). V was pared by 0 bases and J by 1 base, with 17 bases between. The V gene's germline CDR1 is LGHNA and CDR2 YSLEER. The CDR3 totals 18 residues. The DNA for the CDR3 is TGCGCCAGCAGCCAAGATGGGGCGGGAACAGCTCGCACAGATACGCAGTATTTT. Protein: CASSQDGAGTARTDTQYF.